The 31 T cell receptor beta chains reported below all come from one sample, sequenced in a study of beta chain features in type 1 diabetes. The isolated RNA, all of it, was reverse transcribed, so expressed TCRB transcripts were what got sequenced. Assay: immunoSEQ multiplex PCR; the TCRdb copy retains only in-frame clones and omits some. Of about 190,000 clones listed, about 8% are singletons. Antigens of these TCRs are unknown. Findings and caveats of the study: In every one of the four CD4+ subsets, TCRB CDR3s were moderately but significantly shorter in Type 1 diabetes patients.

Specimen: central memory CD4+ T cells from blood. These receptors came from a woman in her thirties or forties with type 1 diabetes.

This clone was observed a handful of times. The chain couples TRBV10-3 to TRBJ2-7; tentative D call: TRBD1 (6 bases). Germline CDR1 ENHRY, CDR2 SYGVKD. The V end was cut by 2 bases, the J end by 6 bases, with 14 bases between. This CDR3 has 14 residues. CDR3 nucleotides: TGTGCCATCAGTGAGGCGGCGGGCAGGGGCGAGCAGTACTTC. It codes for CAISEAAGRGEQYF.

The chain carries TRBV7-6 and TRBJ2-1, with a possible D match to TRBD1 (6 bases). Trimming removed 1 base from V and 13 bases from J, with 14 bases in between. CDR1 is SGHVS and CDR2 is FNYEAQ in the germline V gene. CDR3 length: 13 residues. This CDR3 reads CASSLEQGQRQFF. DNA for the CDR3: TGTGCCAGCAGCTTAGAACAGGGCCAGAGACAGTTCTTC.

The chain is built from TRBV5-1 and TRBJ2-5, with 10 positions matching TRBD1. CDR1 and CDR2 from the germline V gene are SGHRS and YFSETQ. This CDR3 contains 14 residues. V lost 0 bases to trimming and J lost 4 bases; unmatched junction nucleotides: 0. CDR3: CASSLGDRGETQYF. CDR3 nucleotide sequence: TGCGCCAGCAGCTTGGGGGACAGGGGAGAGACCCAGTACTTC.

This clone has more than one count but fewer than ten. This CDR3 is also generated by other DNA sequences in the sample. This chain connects TRBV9 to TRBJ2-7; perhaps TRBD2 as D (7 bases). CDR3 length: 16 amino acids. Trimming pared 4 bases from V and 1 base from J, leaving 18 bases between. Germline CDR1 reads SGDLS; CDR2 reads YYNGEE. This chain's CDR3 is CASSPRGGQGSYEQYF. CDR3 nucleotides: TGTGCCAGCAGCCCCAGGGGAGGGCAGGGGTCCTACGAGCAGTACTTC.

This clone was counted ten times or more. The chain joins TRBV19 to TRBJ2-3; 7 positions agree with TRBD1. After removal of 9 bases from V and 4 bases from J, the junction contained 10 bases not matched to a gene. Germline CDR1 reads LNHDA; CDR2 reads SQIVND (reference sequence). The CDR3 runs to 14 residues. In DNA, the CDR3 is TGTGCCAGCAGACGACAGGGATCGGCAGATACGCAGTATTTT. Translated: CASRRQGSADTQYF.

The V gene is TRBV4-3, the J gene TRBJ2-3, with 12 positions matching TRBD1. Trimming took 0 bases from V and 7 from J; bases not matched to a gene: 14. The CDR3 totals 19 residues. Germline V lookup: CDR1 LGHNA, CDR2 YSLEER. The DNA for the CDR3 is TGCGCCAGCAGCCAAGACCCATCGACCGGGACAGGGGGCGCGTATACGCAGTATTTT. It specifies CASSQDPSTGTGGAYTQYF.

This clone was seen a handful of times. This chain joins TRBV7-2 and TRBJ2-7, with 9 bases that match TRBD1. CDR1 SGHTA and CDR2 FQGNSA come from the germline V gene. CDR3 length: 14 residues. V shed 5 bases and J 2 bases; nucleotides not matched to a gene: 4. In nucleotides, the CDR3 is TGTGCCAGCAGCGCCGGGACAGGGACCTACGAGCAGTACTTC. Encoded protein: CASSAGTGTYEQYF.

There are a few counts of this clone. This chain joins TRBV28 and TRBJ1-1; maybe TRBD1 (6 bases). Deletions cut 3 bases from V and 8 bases from J, with 10 bases between. The CDR3 spans 12 residues. Germline loops: CDR1 MDHEN, CDR2 SYDVKM. This chain's CDR3 is CASSLGGLEAFF. CDR3 DNA: TGTGCCAGCAGTTTGGGGGGGCTGGAAGCTTTCTTT.

This clone was detected only a few times. The chain has TRBV5-4 and TRBJ1-1; D uncertain. Germline loops: CDR1 SGHNT, CDR2 YYREEE (reference sequence). Trimming removed 4 bases at V and 1 base at J, with 8 bases between. The CDR3 has 13 amino acids. The DNA of the CDR3 is TGTGCCAGCAGCATCAGTCAGAACACTGAAGCTTTCTTT. Its protein is CASSISQNTEAFF.

The chain uses TRBV7-9 and TRBJ1-1; TRBD1 aligns across 7 bases. The germline gives CDR1 SEHNR, CDR2 FQNEAQ (reference sequence). Germline trimming cut 5 bases from V and 4 bases from J; bases unmatched to any gene: 4. This CDR3 contains 13 residues. This CDR3 is CASSPDRATEAFF. CDR3 nucleotide sequence: TGTGCCAGCAGCCCAGACAGGGCCACTGAAGCTTTCTTT.

The rearrangement uses TRBV6-1 and TRBJ2-5; TRBD1 aligns across 8 bases. In germline, CDR1 is MNHNS, CDR2 SASEGT. After removal of 5 bases from V and 0 bases from J, the junction contained 5 bases not matched to a gene. The CDR3 totals 15 residues. CDR3: CASSHRDRHQETQYF. CDR3 bases: TGTGCCAGCAGTCACCGGGACAGGCACCAAGAGACCCAGTACTTC.

This clone was detected only a few times. The chain employs TRBV4-2 and TRBJ2-5, with 10 positions matching TRBD2. This CDR3 is built from 17 residues. The V gene's germline CDR1 is LGHNA and CDR2 YNFKEQ. Trimming took 1 base from V and 5 from J; bases not matched to a gene: 10. DNA for the CDR3: TGTGCCAGCAGCCAAGCGGGAAGCGGGGGGGCCGAGGAGACCCAGTACTTC. It encodes CASSQAGSGGAEETQYF.

This clone was counted only a few times. The chain uses TRBV9 and TRBJ1-1; 7 positions agree with TRBD1. Germline V CDR1 and CDR2: SGDLS, YYNGEE. CDR3 length: 13 amino acids. The J segment lost 5 bases and the V segment lost 3 bases, leaving 4 bases of the junction unmatched. The CDR3 sequence: CASSAQGETEAFF. The CDR3, as DNA: TGTGCCAGCAGCGCCCAGGGGGAGACTGAAGCTTTCTTT.

The CDR3 bases are TGTGCCAGCAGAAAGAGCGGGAGCCCTCCCCATGAGCAGTTCTTC. Its protein is CASRKSGSPPHEQFF. The genes are TRBV9 and TRBJ2-1; TRBD2 agrees at 8 bases. This CDR3 has 15 amino acids. The germline V gene has CDR1 SGDLS and CDR2 YYNGEE. The J segment lost 8 bases and the V segment lost 5 bases, leaving 12 bases of the junction unmatched.

The chain couples TRBV5-4 to TRBJ2-2; D unresolved. The CDR3 runs to 14 residues. The germline CDR1 and CDR2 sequences are SGHNT and YYREEE (reference sequence). V lost 3 bases and J 7 bases, leaving 13 bases between the germline ends. CDR3 sequence reads: CASSSQDGSGELFF. The CDR3 coding sequence is TGTGCCAGCAGCTCTCAAGATGGTAGCGGGGAGCTGTTTTTT.

This chain links TRBV28 with TRBJ1-2; the D gene is possibly TRBD1 (5 bases). V lost 7 bases and J 5 bases, leaving 14 bases between the germline ends. This CDR3 has 13 residues. The V gene's germline CDR1 is MDHEN and CDR2 SYDVKM. CDR3 in amino acids: CASISVQGYGYTF. CDR3 coding DNA: TGTGCCAGCATCTCGGTCCAGGGATATGGCTACACCTTC.

This clone was counted between two and nine times. The chain carries TRBV25-1 and TRBJ2-1; D is uncertain. The CDR3 is made up of 14 amino acids. Germline V gene data show CDR1 as MGHDK and CDR2 as SYGVNS. Trimming cost V 5 bases and J 6 bases, with 14 bases left between them. CDR3 nucleotide sequence: TGTGCCAGCAGTCCCATTGGGCGATCCAATGAGCAGTTCTTC. It encodes CASSPIGRSNEQFF. Based on the CDR3 plus reference TRBV25-1 and TRBJ2-1, the full variable domain is EADIYQTPRYLVIGTGKKITLECSQTMGHDKMYWYQQDPGMELHLIHYSYGVNSTEKGDLSSESTVSRIRTEHFPLTLESARPSHTSQYLCASSPIGRSNEQFFGPGTRLTVL.

This clone was found a few times. The rearrangement joins TRBV28 to TRBJ1-5; no firm D call. The CDR3 is 15 amino acids. CDR1 is MDHEN, CDR2 SYDVKM, per germline. V was shortened by 2 bases and J by 0 bases, with 8 bases between the two germline ends. This chain's CDR3 is CASSLQRFSNQPQHF. The CDR3 DNA sequence: TGTGCCAGCAGTTTACAGCGGTTTAGCAATCAGCCCCAGCATTTT.

This chain uses TRBV7-2 with TRBJ2-1, with a possible D match to TRBD2 (5 bases). From germline, CDR1 is SGHTA and CDR2 FQGNSA. V was trimmed by 5 bases and J by 8 bases, leaving 13 bases between them. CDR3 length equals 13 residues. For the CDR3, the DNA is TGTGCCAGCAGCCCCCAAAGCGGCTATGAGCAGTTCTTC. Its translation is CASSPQSGYEQFF. Variable domain in full (rest from reference TRBV7-2 and TRBJ2-1): GAGVSQSPSNKVTEKGKDVELRCDPISGHTALYWYRQSLGQGLEFLIYFQGNSAPDKSGLPSDRFSAERTGGSVSTLTIQRTQQEDSAVYLCASSPQSGYEQFFGPGTRLTVL.

The sample holds a few counts of this clone. The chain recombines TRBV5-1 with TRBJ2-7, with 9 bases lining up with TRBD1. Germline CDR1 reads SGHRS; CDR2 reads YFSETQ. The CDR3 runs 15 residues. The J segment lost 3 bases and the V segment lost 0 bases, leaving 4 bases of the junction unmatched. CDR3 coding DNA: TGCGCCAGCAGCTTGGTTCGGGGACAGGGCTACGAGCAGTACTTC. It is translated as CASSLVRGQGYEQYF.

The chain joins TRBV5-1 to TRBJ2-1, with TRBD2 matching 11 bases. The junction had 6 bases not matched to a gene; V was cut back by 6 bases and J by 4 bases. Germline assignment: CDR1 SGHRS and CDR2 YFSETQ. This CDR3 comprises 15 residues. CDR3 nucleotides: TGCGCCAGCATCCCTCTAGCGGGAGGTTACAATGAGCAGTTCTTC. Residues: CASIPLAGGYNEQFF.

This clone was counted a few times. The rearrangement uses TRBV29-1 and TRBJ2-2; no clear D gene. CDR3 length equals 11 residues. Germline values: CDR1 SQVTM, CDR2 ANQGSEA. The V end lost 6 bases, the J end lost 4 bases, and 6 bases lay between the germline ends. The CDR3, as DNA: TGCAGCGTGCAGATCACCGGGGAGCTGTTTTTT. Translated: CSVQITGELFF.

The rearrangement joins TRBV5-4 to TRBJ2-3, with D maybe TRBD2 (7 bases). The germline gives CDR1 SGHNT, CDR2 YYREEE (reference sequence). The CDR3 has 15 amino acids. Trimming cost V 0 bases and J 4 bases, with 12 bases left between them. The CDR3 spells CASSLVSGGADTQYF. The CDR3 region has the DNA TGTGCCAGCAGCTTGGTATCGGGGGGCGCAGATACGCAGTATTTT.

The genes are TRBV11-3 and TRBJ2-7; possible D gene TRBD1, 5 bases. The V end was cut by 3 bases, the J end by 5 bases, with 8 bases between. The CDR3 sequence is 12 residues long. Germline lookup yields CDR1 SGHNT and CDR2 YENEEA. CDR3 nucleotide sequence: TGTGCCAGCAGCTTGGCAGGGAACGAGCAGTACTTC. Residues: CASSLAGNEQYF. Full variable domain (rest looked up from reference TRBV11-3 and TRBJ2-7): EAGVVQSPRYKIIEKKQPVAFWCNPISGHNTLYWYLQNLGQGPELLIRYENEEAVDDSQLPKDRFSAERLKGVDSTLKIQPAELGDSAVYLCASSLAGNEQYFGPGTRLTVT.

This clone was counted a few times. Additional DNA sequences in this sample encode the identical CDR3. The V call is TRBV9, the J call TRBJ1-1; D unresolved. This CDR3 region has 13 residues. Germline CDR1 and CDR2: SGDLS and YYNGEE. V was trimmed by 2 bases and J by 2 bases, leaving 7 bases between them. The CDR3 region is CASSVGSNTEAFF. In DNA, the CDR3 is TGTGCCAGCAGCGTTGGGAGTAACACTGAAGCTTTCTTT.

The chain recombines TRBV13 with TRBJ2-5, with D perhaps TRBD1 (5 bases). This CDR3 comprises 15 residues. Trimming left V 3 bases short and J 5 bases short, with 16 bases between. Germline values: CDR1 PRHDT, CDR2 FYEKMQ (reference sequence). CDR3 nucleotide sequence: TGTGCCAGCAGCTTCCGGACACCTCGCAGGGAGACCCAGTACTTC. Amino acid sequence: CASSFRTPRRETQYF. The variable domain in full, completed from reference TRBV13 and TRBJ2-5, reads AAGVIQSPRHLIKEKRETATLKCYPIPRHDTVYWYQQGPGQDPQFLISFYEKMQSDKGSIPDRFSAQQFSDYHSELNMSSLELGDSALYFCASSFRTPRRETQYFGPGTRLLVL.

The chain uses TRBV29-1 and TRBJ2-7; D may be TRBD1 (6 bases). Germline lookup yields CDR1 SQVTM and CDR2 ANQGSEA. Trimming shortened V by 4 bases and J by 7 bases, and 20 bases separated the two germline ends. The CDR3 contains 14 residues. The CDR3 is CSVVPRQATGEQYF. CDR3 DNA sequence: TGCAGCGTTGTACCCAGACAGGCTACGGGGGAGCAGTACTTC.

The chain combines TRBV5-6 with TRBJ1-5, with unresolved D. The V gene's germline CDR1 is SGHDT and CDR2 YYEEEE. The CDR3 has 19 residues. V lost 2 bases and J 0 bases, leaving 21 bases between the germline ends. DNA for the CDR3: TGTGCCAGCAGCTTTTTTGGGCAGGTAACCGACGATAGCAATCAGCCCCAGCATTTT. Its protein is CASSFFGQVTDDSNQPQHF. Looking up the rest from reference TRBV5-6 and TRBJ1-5 gives the full variable domain: DAGVTQSPTHLIKTRGQQVTLRCSPKSGHDTVSWYQQALGQGPQFIFQYYEEEERQRGNFPDRFSGHQFPNYSSELNVNALLLGDSALYLCASSFFGQVTDDSNQPQHFGDGTRLSIL.

The CDR3 loop is CASSVEEGVGYTF. The CDR3 DNA reads as TGTGCCAGCAGCGTAGAAGAAGGGGTCGGCTACACCTTC. The chain is built from TRBV9 and TRBJ1-2, with a possible D match to TRBD1 (5 bases). The CDR3 totals 13 residues. Between the trimmed V and J ends, which lost 0 bases and 8 bases, there was a span of 11 bases. The germline gives CDR1 SGDLS, CDR2 YYNGEE. The full variable domain, its missing parts supplied by reference TRBV9 and TRBJ1-2, is DSGVTQTPKHLITATGQRVTLRCSPRSGDLSVYWYQQSLDQGLQFLIQYYNGEERAKGNILERFSAQQFPDLHSELNLSSLELGDSALYFCASSVEEGVGYTFGSGTRLTVV.

The rearrangement joins TRBV7-6 to TRBJ2-5, with TRBD1 matching 10 bases. After removal of 1 base from V and 7 bases from J, the junction contained 9 bases not matched to a gene. The CDR3 has 16 residues. Germline-derived CDR1 and CDR2 are SGHVS and FNYEAQ. CDR3 loop: CASSLGTGGTPTTQYF. CDR3 DNA sequence: TGTGCCAGCAGCTTAGGGACAGGGGGGACTCCAACGACCCAGTACTTC. The complete variable domain, with remaining parts taken from reference TRBV7-6 and TRBJ2-5, reads GAGVSQSPRYKVTKRGQDVALRCDPISGHVSLYWYRQALGQGPEFLTYFNYEAQQDKSGLPNDRFSAERPEGSISTLTIQRTEQRDSAMYRCASSLGTGGTPTTQYFGPGTRLLVL.

The CDR3 DNA is TGTGCCAGCAGCGCCCGGGACAGGAACACTGAAGCTTTCTTT. Translated: CASSARDRNTEAFF. The V call is TRBV9, the J call TRBJ1-1; 7 bases agree with TRBD1. The length of the CDR3 is 14 residues. V trimming: 3 bases; J trimming: 1 base; junction bases outside the gene matches: 3. Germline V gene sequence: CDR1 SGDLS, CDR2 YYNGEE.